This T cell receptor beta chain comes out of a study of T cell responses to AZD1222 COVID-19 vaccine. General study points: Increased Spike-specific TCR breadth and depth were observed after two AZD1222 doses. Samples come after the peak T cell response, not at day 14. Females made up more of the donors, who were largely white British, and clonal diversity may have come out too low. Regions 160-218 and 743-854 held dominance among vaccine-associated CD4 TCRs, which spanned spike.

Clones were read by immunoSEQ multiplex PCR, and TCRdb kept only the in-frame ones, dropping some. The sample holds roughly 89,000 clones, around 89% seen once. Germline CDR1 and CDR2: SGDLS and YYNGEE. Deletions cut 3 bases from V and 4 bases from J, with 22 bases between. This CDR3 contains 17 residues. This clone appeared once. Its antigen is unidentified. This sequence joins TRBV9 and TRBJ1-1; the D gene is possibly TRBD1 (5 bases). The source material was peripheral blood, sampled on day 0 of MenACWY control vaccination. This TCR came from an adult in good health. CDR3 protein: CASSAGPRGSQGTEAFF. The CDR3 nucleotides are TGTGCCAGCAGCGCCGGTCCTAGAGGTTCGCAGGGCACTGAAGCTTTCTTT.